The clone carrying this T cell receptor (beta chain) occurred once. The data belong to a study of blood T cell repertoires in COVID-19. Whole-study context: Both acute and convalescent COVID-19 samples were obtained from the United States, Italy and Spain. The analysed material was cDNA or gDNA that came from T cells, B-cell-depleted T cells, or PBMCs.

Per the authors' pipeline: Estimation of nucleated cell counts was performed using reference gene primer amplification. Profiling relied on immunoSEQ multiplex PCR, and the TCRdb table lists in-frame clones only, not all of them. The V and J calls and clone size are taken from that table; D and trimming were inferred from the DNA. This repertoire shows 300,000 or so clones, approximately 87% found once; its top ten account for approximately 1.4%. The germline CDR1 and CDR2 sequences are SGHNT and YYREEE (reference sequence). The CDR3 is 15 amino acids. Trimming shortened V by 0 bases and J by 5 bases, and 13 bases separated the two germline ends.

J is TRBJ2-3 and V is TRBV5-4; perhaps TRBD1 as D (5 bases). The sequence was obtained from a middle-aged woman who had recovered from COVID-19. The sample comprised peripheral blood. As DNA, the CDR3 is TGTGCCAGCAGCTTGGCCGCGCAGGGTGGAGATACGCAGTATTTT. Translation gives CASSLAAQGGDTQYF. Complete variable domain (other parts from reference TRBV5-4 and TRBJ2-3): ETGVTQSPTHLIKTRGQQVTLRCSSQSGHNTVSWYQQALGQGPQFIFQYYREEENGRGNFPPRFSGLQFPNYSSELNVNALELDDSALYLCASSLAAQGGDTQYFGPGTRLTVL.